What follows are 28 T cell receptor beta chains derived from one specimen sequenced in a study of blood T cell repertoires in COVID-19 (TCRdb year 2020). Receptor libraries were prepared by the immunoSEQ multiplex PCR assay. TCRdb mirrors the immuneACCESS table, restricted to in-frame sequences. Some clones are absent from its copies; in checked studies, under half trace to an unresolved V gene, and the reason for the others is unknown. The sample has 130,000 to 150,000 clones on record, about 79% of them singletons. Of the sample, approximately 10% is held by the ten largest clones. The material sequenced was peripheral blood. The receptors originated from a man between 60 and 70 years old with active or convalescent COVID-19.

The CDR3 spells CASSQETGGDEQFF. CDR3 coding DNA: TGTGCCAGCAGCCAAGAAACAGGGGGCGATGAGCAGTTCTTC. This rearrangement joins TRBV14 to TRBJ2-1; TRBD1 matches 9 bases. The CDR3 totals 14 residues. Germline CDR1 is SGHDN and CDR2 is FVKESK. V shed 0 bases and J 8 bases; nucleotides not matched to a gene: 2.

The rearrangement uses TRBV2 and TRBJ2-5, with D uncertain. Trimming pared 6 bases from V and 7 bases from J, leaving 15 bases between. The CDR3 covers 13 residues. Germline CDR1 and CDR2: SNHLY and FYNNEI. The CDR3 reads CASRETLLGTQYF. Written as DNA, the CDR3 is TGTGCCAGCAGAGAGACATTACTGGGGACCCAGTACTTC.

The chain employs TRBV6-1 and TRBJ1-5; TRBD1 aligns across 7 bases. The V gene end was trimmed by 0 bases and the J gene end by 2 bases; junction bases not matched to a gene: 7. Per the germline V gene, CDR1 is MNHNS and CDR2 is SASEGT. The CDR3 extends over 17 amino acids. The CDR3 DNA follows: TGTGCCAGCAGTGAAGCGCAACAGGGGATGCGCAATCAGCCCCAGCATTTT. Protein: CASSEAQQGMRNQPQHF.

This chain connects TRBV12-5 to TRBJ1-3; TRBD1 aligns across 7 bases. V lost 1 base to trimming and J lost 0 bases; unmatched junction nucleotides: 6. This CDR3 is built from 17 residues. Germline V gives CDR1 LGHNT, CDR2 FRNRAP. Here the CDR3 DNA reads TGTGCTAGTGGTTTGGACAAGACAGGGACCTCTGGAAACACCATATATTTT. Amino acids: CASGLDKTGTSGNTIYF.

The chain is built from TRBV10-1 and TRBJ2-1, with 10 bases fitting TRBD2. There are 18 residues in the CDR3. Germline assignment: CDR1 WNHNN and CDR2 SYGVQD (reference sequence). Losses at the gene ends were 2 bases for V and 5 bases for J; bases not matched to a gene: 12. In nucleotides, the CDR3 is TGCGCCAGCAGTGAGGGACTAGCGGCCGGGAGGAGGAACAATGAGCAGTTCTTC. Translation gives CASSEGLAAGRRNNEQFF.

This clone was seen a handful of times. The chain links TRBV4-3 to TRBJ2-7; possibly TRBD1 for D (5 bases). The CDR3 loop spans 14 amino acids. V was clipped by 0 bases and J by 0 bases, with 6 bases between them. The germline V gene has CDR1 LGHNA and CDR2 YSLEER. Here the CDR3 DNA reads TGCGCCAGCAGCCAAGAAGACAGCTCCTACGAGCAGTACTTC. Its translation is CASSQEDSSYEQYF.

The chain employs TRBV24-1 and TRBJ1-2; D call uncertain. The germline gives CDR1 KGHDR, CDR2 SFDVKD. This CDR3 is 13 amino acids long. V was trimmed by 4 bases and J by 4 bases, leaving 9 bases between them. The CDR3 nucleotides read TGTGCCACCAGTGAGGGCCAGACCTATGGCTACACCTTC. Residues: CATSEGQTYGYTF.

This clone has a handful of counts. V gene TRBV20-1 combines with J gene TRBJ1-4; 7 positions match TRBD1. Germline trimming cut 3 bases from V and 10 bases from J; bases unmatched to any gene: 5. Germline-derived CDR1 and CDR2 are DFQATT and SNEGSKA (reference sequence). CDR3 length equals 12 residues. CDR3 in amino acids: CSASQGGRKLFF. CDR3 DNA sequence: TGCAGTGCTAGTCAGGGGGGTAGAAAACTGTTTTTT.

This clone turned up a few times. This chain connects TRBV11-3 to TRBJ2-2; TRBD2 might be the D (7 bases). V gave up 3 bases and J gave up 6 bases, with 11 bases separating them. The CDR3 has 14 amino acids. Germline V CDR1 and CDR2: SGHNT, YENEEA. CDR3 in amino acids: CASSFGGASGELFF. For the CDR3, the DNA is TGTGCCAGCAGCTTTGGGGGGGCATCCGGGGAGCTGTTTTTT.

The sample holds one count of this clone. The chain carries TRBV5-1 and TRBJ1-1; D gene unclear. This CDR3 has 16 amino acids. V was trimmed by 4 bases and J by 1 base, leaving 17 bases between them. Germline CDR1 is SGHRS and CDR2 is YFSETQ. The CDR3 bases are TGCGCCAGCAGCCCCCGAGTGGGCAGAACGAACACTGAAGCTTTCTTT. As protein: CASSPRVGRTNTEAFF.

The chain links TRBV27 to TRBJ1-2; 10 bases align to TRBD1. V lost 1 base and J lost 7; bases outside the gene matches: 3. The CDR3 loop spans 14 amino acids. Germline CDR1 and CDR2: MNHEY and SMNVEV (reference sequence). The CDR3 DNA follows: TGTGCCAGCAGTTTATGGGGACAGGGGCGTGGCTACACCTTC. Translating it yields CASSLWGQGRGYTF.

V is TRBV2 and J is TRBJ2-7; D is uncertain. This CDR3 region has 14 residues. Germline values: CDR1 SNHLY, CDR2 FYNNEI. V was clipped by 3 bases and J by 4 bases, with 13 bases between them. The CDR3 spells CASSDSPDGYEQYV. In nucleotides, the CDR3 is TGTGCCAGCAGTGACTCTCCCGACGGGTACGAGCAGTACGTC.

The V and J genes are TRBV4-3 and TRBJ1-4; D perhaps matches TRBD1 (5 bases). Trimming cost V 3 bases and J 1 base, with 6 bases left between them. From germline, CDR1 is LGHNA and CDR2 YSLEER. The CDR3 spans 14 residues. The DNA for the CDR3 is TGCGCCAGCAGCCAGGGGGGAACTAATGAAAAACTGTTTTTT. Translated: CASSQGGTNEKLFF.

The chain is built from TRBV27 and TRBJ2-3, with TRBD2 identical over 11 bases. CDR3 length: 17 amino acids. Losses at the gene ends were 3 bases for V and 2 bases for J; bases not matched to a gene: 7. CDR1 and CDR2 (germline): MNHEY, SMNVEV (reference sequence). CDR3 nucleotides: TGTGCCAGCAGTTTTACCGGGACTAGCGGAGACACAGATACGCAGTATTTT. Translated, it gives CASSFTGTSGDTDTQYF.

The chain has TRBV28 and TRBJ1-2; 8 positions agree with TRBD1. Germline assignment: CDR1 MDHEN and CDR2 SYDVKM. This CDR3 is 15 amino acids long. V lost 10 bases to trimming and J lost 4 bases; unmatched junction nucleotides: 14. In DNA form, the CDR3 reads TGTGCCACCCAGACAGGACAGGGCAACTTCTATGGCTACACCTTC. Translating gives CATQTGQGNFYGYTF.

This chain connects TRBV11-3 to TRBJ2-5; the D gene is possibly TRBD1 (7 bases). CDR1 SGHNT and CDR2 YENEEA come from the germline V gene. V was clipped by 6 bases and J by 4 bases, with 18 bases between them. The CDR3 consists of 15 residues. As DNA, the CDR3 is TGTGCCAGCAGTCACAGAAGGGGGCGGGGAGAGACCCAGTACTTC. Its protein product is CASSHRRGRGETQYF.

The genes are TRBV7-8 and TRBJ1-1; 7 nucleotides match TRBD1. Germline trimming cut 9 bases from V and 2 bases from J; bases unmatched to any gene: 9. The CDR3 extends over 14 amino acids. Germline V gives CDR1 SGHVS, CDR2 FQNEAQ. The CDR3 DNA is TGTGCCAGTCGAATGGGGACAGCCAACACTGAAGCTTTCTTT. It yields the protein CASRMGTANTEAFF.

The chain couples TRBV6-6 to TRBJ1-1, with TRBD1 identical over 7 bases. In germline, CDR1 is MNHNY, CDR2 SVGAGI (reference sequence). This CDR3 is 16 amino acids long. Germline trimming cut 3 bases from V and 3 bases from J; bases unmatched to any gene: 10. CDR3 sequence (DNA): TGTGCCAGCAGTTATGTCAGGGGGGCAGGAGACACTGAAGCTTTCTTT. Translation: CASSYVRGAGDTEAFF.

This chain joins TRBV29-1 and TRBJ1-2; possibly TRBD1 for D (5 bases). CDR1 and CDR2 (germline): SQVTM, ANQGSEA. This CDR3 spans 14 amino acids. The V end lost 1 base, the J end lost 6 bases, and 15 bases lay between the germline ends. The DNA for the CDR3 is TGCAGCGTTGAAGTCGGTCGGGGGTTTGATGGCTACACCTTC. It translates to CSVEVGRGFDGYTF. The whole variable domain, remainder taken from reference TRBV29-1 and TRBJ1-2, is SAVISQKPSRDICQRGTSLTIQCQVDSQVTMMFWYRQQPGQSLTLIATANQGSEATYESGFVIDKFPISRPNLTFSTLTVSNMSPEDSSIYLCSVEVGRGFDGYTFGSGTRLTVV.

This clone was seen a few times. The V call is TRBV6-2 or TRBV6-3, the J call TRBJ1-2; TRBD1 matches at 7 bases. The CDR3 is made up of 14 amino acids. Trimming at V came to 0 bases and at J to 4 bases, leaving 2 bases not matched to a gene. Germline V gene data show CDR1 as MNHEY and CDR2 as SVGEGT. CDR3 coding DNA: TGTGCCAGCAGTTACTCCCGGGACAGCTATGGCTACACCTTC. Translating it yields CASSYSRDSYGYTF.

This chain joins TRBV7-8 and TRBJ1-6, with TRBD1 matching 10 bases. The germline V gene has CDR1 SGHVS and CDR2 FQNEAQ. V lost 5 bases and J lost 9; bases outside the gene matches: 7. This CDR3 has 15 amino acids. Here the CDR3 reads CASSLRDRGISPLHF. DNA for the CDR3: TGTGCCAGCAGCCTCCGGGACAGGGGTATTTCACCCCTCCACTTT. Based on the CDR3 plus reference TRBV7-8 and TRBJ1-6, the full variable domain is GAGVSQSPRYKVAKRGQDVALRCDPISGHVSLFWYQQALGQGPEFLTYFQNEAQLDKSGLPSDRFFAERPEGSVSTLKIQRTQQEDSAVYLCASSLRDRGISPLHFGNGTRLTVT.

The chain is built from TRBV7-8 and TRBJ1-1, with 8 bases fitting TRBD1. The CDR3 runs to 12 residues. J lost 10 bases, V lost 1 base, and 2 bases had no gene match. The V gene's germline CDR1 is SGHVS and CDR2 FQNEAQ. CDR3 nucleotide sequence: TGTGCCAGCAGCTTAGGGACAGGGCGAGCTTTCTTT. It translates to CASSLGTGRAFF.

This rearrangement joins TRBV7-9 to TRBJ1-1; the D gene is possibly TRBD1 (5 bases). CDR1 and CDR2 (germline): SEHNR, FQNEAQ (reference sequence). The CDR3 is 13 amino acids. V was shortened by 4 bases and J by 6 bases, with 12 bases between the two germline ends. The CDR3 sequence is CASSSDQGAEAFF. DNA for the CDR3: TGTGCCAGCAGCTCTGACCAGGGCGCTGAAGCTTTCTTT.

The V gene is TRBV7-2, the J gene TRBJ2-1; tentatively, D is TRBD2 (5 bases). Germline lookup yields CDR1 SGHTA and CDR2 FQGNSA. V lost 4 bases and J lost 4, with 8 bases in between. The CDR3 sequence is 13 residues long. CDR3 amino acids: CASSSQRYNEQFF. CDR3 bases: TGTGCCAGCAGCTCCCAGCGGTACAATGAGCAGTTCTTC.

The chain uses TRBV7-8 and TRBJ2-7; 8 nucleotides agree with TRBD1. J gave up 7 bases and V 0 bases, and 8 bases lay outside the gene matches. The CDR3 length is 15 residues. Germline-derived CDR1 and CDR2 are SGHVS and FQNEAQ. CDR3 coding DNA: TGTGCCAGCAGCTTAGCGGAGGACAGGGTTGGTGAGCAGTACTTC. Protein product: CASSLAEDRVGEQYF.

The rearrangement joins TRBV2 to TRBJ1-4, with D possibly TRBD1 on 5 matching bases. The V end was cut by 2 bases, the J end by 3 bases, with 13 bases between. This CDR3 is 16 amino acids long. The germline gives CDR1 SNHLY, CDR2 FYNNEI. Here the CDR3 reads CASSEQGFNANEKLFF. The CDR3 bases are TGTGCCAGCAGTGAACAGGGTTTTAACGCTAATGAAAAACTGTTTTTT. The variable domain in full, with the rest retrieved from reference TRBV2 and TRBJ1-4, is EPEVTQTPSHQVTQMGQEVILRCVPISNHLYFYWYRQILGQKVEFLVSFYNNEISEKSEIFDDQFSVERPDGSNFTLKIRSTKLEDSAMYFCASSEQGFNANEKLFFGSGTQLSVL.

CDR3 in amino acids: CASSSRTGDFAEAFF. Here the CDR3 DNA reads TGTGCCAGCAGTTCCCGGACAGGGGATTTCGCTGAAGCTTTCTTT. The rearrangement links TRBV27 to TRBJ1-1, with 9 bases fitting TRBD1. The CDR3 consists of 15 residues. With 4 bases clipped from V and 6 bases from J, the junction kept 9 bases outside the gene matches. Germline V gene lookup returns CDR1 MNHEY and CDR2 SMNVEV (reference sequence).

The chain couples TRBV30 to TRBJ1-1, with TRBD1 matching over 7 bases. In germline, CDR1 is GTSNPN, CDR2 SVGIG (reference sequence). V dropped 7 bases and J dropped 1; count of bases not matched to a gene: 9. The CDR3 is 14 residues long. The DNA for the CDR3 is TGTGCCTCGCGGACCGGGACAGCGAACACTGAAGCTTTCTTT. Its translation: CASRTGTANTEAFF.